What follows describes a single T cell receptor beta chain. The antigen is unknown. The sample contains more than one DNA sequence encoding this CDR3. Only in-frame clones appear in the TCRdb table, and some are missing; sequencing was by immunoSEQ multiplex PCR. The sample holds roughly 78,000 clones; 70% to 85% are singletons and the top ten take 2.9%. The data originate from a study of T cell responses to AZD1222 COVID-19 vaccine. Looking at the study overall: Second-dose schedules of about 4 or about 12 weeks were combined.

Findings and limits, study-wide: CD4 TCRs covered the whole spike, strongest at regions 160-218 and 743-854. Reportedly, nearly half the spike-specific TCRs target unmutated variant regions.

The source material was peripheral blood, sampled on day 0 of AZD1222 vaccination. The TCR comes from an adult in good health.

The CDR3 sequence is CASSPGQSSYNEQFF. DNA for the CDR3: TGTGCCAGCTCACCAGGGCAAAGCTCCTACAATGAGCAGTTCTTC. The chain uses TRBV18 and TRBJ2-1; D unresolved. Trimming removed 2 bases at V and 0 bases at J, with 8 bases between. Germline V gives CDR1 KGHSH, CDR2 LQKENI. This CDR3 has 15 residues. Looking up the rest from reference TRBV18 and TRBJ2-1 gives the full variable domain: NAGVMQNPRHLVRRRGQEARLRCSPMKGHSHVYWYRQLPEEGLKFMVYLQKENIIDESGMPKERFSAEFPKEGPSILRIQQVVRGDSAAYFCASSPGQSSYNEQFFGPGTRLTVL.